This T cell receptor (beta chain) was identified in a study of metastatic and nonmetastatic thyroid tumors. Study in general: Across peripheral blood and tumor or nodule tissue samples taken from malignant and benign thyroid patients, the repertoires were compared with one another.

The CDR3 has 15 residues. Trimming took off 1 base at V and 1 base at J, with 10 bases between the two ends. Germline-derived CDR1 and CDR2 are SEHNR and FQNEAQ (reference sequence). TCRdb re-clonotyped the PCR reads via MiXCR. The sample records over 20,000 clones, 16% being singletons. This clone has at least ten counts. All patients were untreated before thyroid surgery. The gene calls are TRBV7-9 and TRBJ1-1; D remains unclear. The sequenced material came from tumor tissue. This clonotype originated in a female donor with papillary thyroid cancer or a benign thyroid nodule (not recorded which). Some clones in this sample may be carry-over from other donors' samples. The CDR3 here is CASSLGITSNTEAFF. Written as DNA, the CDR3 is TGTGCCAGCAGCTTAGGCATTACCTCGAACACTGAAGCTTTCTTT.